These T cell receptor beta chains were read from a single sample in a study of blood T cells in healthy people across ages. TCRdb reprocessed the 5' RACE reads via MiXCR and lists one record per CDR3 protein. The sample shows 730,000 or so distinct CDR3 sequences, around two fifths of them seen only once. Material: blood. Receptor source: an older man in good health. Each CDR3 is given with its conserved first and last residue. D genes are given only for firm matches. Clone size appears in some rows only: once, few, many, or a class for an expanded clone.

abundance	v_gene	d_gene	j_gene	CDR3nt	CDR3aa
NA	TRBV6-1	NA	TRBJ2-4	TGTGCCAGCACCCTCGAGGGGGGGCAGGCCAAAAACATTCAGTACTTC	CASTLEGGQAKNIQYF
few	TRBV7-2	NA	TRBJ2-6	TGTGCCAGCAGCCTCCTCGTCTCTGGGGCCAACGTCCTGACTTTC	CASSLLVSGANVLTF
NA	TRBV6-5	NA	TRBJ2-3	TGTGCCAGCAGTTCCCCGGGGATAGGCCGAGATACGCAGTATTTT	CASSSPGIGRDTQYF
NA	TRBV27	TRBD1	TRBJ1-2	TGTGCCAGCAGTTCTATGACAGGGACTTATGGCTACACCTTC	CASSSMTGTYGYTF
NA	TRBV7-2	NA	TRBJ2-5	TGTGCCAGCAGCCCCGACGGTAGGACCCAGTACTTC	CASSPDGRTQYF
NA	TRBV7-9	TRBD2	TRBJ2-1	TGTGCCAGCAGCTTCAGAGCGGGGGACTACAATGAGCAGTTCTTC	CASSFRAGDYNEQFF
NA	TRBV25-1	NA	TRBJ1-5	TGTGCCAGCAGTGACGCGGGAGGGCAGCCCCAGCATTTT	CASSDAGGQPQHF
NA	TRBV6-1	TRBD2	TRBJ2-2	TGTGCCAGCAGTCTCCAAGCGGGAGGGATCGGGGAGCTGTTTTTT	CASSLQAGGIGELFF
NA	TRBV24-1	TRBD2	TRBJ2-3	TGTGCCACCAGTGCCCCAGCGGGAGGGCCGGACACGCAGTATTTT	CATSAPAGGPDTQYF
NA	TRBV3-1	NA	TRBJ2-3	TGTGCCAGCAGCCTAGGATCCGGGGGAGCTAGCACAGATACGCAGTATTTT	CASSLGSGGASTDTQYF
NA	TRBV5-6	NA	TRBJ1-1	TGTGCCAGCAGCTCTCCCCGCAGGACCTGGGGCACTGAAGCTTTCTTT	CASSSPRRTWGTEAFF
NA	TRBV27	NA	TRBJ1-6	TGTGCCAGCAGTCCCATCGGGGGGCCGAGCTCCTATAATTCACCCCTCCACTTT	CASSPIGGPSSYNSPLHF
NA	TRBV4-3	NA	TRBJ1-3	TGCGCCAGCAGCCAAGATGAAAGAAACACCATATATTTT	CASSQDERNTIYF
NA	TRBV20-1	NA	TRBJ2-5	TGCAGTGCTAGTCCCAGGAGTGAGACCCAGTACTTC	CSASPRSETQYF
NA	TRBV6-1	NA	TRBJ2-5	TGTGCCAGCAGTGAATATCTGGAGAGAGAGACCCAGTACTTC	CASSEYLERETQYF
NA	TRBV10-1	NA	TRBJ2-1	TGCGCCAGCCCCCTGGGTAGCGAGGGAAACAATGGGCAGTTCTTC	CASPLGSEGNNGQFF
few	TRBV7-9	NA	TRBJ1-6	TGTGCCAGCAGCTTAGAGACGATTAATTCACCCCTCCACTTT	CASSLETINSPLHF
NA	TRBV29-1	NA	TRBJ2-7	TGCAGCGTTGAGGGCGGGCGGACCTACGAGCAGTACTTC	CSVEGGRTYEQYF
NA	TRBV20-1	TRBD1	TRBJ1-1	TGCAGTGCTAGGCCCGTGACAGGGTTTCTTGCTGAAGCTTTCTTT	CSARPVTGFLAEAFF
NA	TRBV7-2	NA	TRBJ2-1	TGTGCCAGCAGCTTAGTTCGCACAATCCTTTACGAGCAGTTCTTC	CASSLVRTILYEQFF
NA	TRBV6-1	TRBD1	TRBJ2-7	TGTGCCAGCAGTGAAGTAACAGGACAGGGGGCGTCCGATGAGCAGTACTTC	CASSEVTGQGASDEQYF
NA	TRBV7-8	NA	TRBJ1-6	TGTGCCAGCAGCTTAGAGTCAGGCAGGAATTCACCCCTCCACTTT	CASSLESGRNSPLHF
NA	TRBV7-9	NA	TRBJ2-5	TGTGCCAGCAGCTTGGTAATGACTAGTTATGAGCAGTACTTC	CASSLVMTSYEQYF
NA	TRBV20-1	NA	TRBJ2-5	TGCAGTGCTAGTGGGCAGCAAGAGACCCAGTACTTC	CSASGQQETQYF
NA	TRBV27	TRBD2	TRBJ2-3	TGTGCCAGCAGGGCAAGGACTAGCGGGAGAGCGACAGATACGCAGTATTTT	CASRARTSGRATDTQYF
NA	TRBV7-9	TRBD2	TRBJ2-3	TGTGCCAGCAGCCCACCCCTTAGCGGGTATACCACTAGCACAGATACGCAGTATTTT	CASSPPLSGYTTSTDTQYF
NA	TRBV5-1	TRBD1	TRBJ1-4	TGCGCCAGCAGCTTGGAGACGACAGGGGATGTCGGTGAAAAACTGTTTTTT	CASSLETTGDVGEKLFF
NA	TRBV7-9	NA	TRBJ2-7	TGTGCCAGCAGCTTCGACCCGACCTACGAGCAGTACTTC	CASSFDPTYEQYF
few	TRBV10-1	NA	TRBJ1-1	TGCGCCAGCAGTGGTCGCAGGGACGGTGAAGCTTTCTTT	CASSGRRDGEAFF